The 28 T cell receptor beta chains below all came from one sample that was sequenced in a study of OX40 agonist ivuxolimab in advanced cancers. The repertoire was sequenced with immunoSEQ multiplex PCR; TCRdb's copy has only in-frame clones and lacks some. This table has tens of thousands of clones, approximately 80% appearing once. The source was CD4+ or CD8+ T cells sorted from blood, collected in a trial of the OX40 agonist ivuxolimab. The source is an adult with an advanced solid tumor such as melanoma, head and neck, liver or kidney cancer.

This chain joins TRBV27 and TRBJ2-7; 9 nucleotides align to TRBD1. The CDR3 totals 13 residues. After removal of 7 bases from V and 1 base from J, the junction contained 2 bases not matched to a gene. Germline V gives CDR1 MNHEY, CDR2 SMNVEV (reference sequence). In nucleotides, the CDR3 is TGTGCCAGCACGGGGACAGGGTCCTACGAGCAGTACTTC. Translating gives CASTGTGSYEQYF.

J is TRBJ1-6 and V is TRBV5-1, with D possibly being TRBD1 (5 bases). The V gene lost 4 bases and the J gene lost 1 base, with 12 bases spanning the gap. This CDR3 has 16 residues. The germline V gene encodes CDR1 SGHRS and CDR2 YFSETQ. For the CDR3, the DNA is TGCGCCAGCAGCCTGGGGGGTGGATCCTATAATTCACCCCTCCACTTT. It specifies CASSLGGGSYNSPLHF. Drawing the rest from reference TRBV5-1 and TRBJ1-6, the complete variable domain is KAGVTQTPRYLIKTRGQQVTLSCSPISGHRSVSWYQQTPGQGLQFLFEYFSETQRNKGNFPGRFSGRQFSNSRSEMNVSTLELGDSALYLCASSLGGGSYNSPLHFGNGTRLTVT.

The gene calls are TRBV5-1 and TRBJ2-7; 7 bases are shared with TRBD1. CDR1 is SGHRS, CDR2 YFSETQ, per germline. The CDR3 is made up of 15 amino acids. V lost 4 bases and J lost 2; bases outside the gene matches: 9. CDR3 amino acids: CASSGAGTATYEQYF. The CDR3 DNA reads TGCGCCAGCAGCGGGGCCGGGACAGCAACCTACGAGCAGTACTTC.

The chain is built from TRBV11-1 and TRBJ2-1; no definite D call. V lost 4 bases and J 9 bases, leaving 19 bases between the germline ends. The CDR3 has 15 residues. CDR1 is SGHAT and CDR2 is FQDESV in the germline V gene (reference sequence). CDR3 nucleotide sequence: TGTGCCAGCAGCTCCAGCCCCGGACCGTTTGGTGAGCAGTTCTTC. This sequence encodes CASSSSPGPFGEQFF.

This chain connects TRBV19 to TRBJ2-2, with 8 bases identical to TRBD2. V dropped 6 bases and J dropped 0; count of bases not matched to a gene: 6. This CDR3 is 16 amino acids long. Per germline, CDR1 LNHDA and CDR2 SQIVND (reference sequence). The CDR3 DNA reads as TGTGCCAGTAGATCCGGGAGGGGGGCGAACACCGGGGAGCTGTTTTTT. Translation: CASRSGRGANTGELFF.

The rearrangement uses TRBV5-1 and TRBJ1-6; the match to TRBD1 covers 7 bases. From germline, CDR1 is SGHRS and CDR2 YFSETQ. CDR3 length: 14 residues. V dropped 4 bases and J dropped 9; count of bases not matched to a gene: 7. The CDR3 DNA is TGCGCCAGCAGCCTCGGGACAGTAGGTTCACCCCTCCACTTT. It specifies CASSLGTVGSPLHF.

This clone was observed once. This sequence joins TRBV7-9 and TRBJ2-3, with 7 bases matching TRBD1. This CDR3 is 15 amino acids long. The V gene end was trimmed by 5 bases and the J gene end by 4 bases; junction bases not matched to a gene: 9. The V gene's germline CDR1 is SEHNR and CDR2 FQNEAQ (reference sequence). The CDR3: CASSHTSTGSDTQYF. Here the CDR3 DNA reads TGTGCCAGCAGCCATACTTCGACAGGGTCAGATACGCAGTATTTT.

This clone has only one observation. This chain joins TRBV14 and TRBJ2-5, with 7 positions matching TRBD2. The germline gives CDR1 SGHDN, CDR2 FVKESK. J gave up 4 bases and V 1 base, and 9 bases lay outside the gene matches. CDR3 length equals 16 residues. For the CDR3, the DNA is TGTGCCAGCAGCCAAGGGGTCACCTCGGGAGGAGAGACCCAGTACTTC. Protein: CASSQGVTSGGETQYF.

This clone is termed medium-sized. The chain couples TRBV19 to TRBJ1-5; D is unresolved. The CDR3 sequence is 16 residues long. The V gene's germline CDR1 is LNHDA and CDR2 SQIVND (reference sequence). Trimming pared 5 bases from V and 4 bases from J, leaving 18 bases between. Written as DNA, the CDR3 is TGTGCCAGTAGTCCCGTACTTCCGGGCCCGAATCAGCCCCAGCATTTT. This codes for CASSPVLPGPNQPQHF.

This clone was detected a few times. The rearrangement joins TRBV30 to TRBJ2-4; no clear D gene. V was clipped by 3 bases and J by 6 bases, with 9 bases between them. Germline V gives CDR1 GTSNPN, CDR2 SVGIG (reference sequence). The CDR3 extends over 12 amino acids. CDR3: CAWSPGGNIQYF. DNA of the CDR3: TGTGCCTGGAGCCCTGGCGGAAACATTCAGTACTTC.

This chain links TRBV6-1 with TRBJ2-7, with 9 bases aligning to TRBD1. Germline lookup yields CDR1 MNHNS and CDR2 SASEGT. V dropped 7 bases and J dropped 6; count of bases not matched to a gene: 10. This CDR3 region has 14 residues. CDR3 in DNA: TGTGCCAGCATGGCCCGGGACAGGGTATCCGAGCAGTACTTC. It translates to CASMARDRVSEQYF.

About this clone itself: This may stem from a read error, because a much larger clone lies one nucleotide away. In nucleotides, the CDR3 is TGTACCTGGAGGAAGACAGGGTACTCACCCCTCCACTTT. Its protein is CTWRKTGYSPLHF. The chain uses TRBV30 and TRBJ1-6; 7 bases are a match to TRBD1. Germline V lookup: CDR1 GTSNPN, CDR2 SVGIG (reference sequence). This CDR3 spans 13 amino acids. The variable domain in full, with the rest retrieved from reference TRBV30 and TRBJ1-6, is SQTIHQWPATLVQPVGSPLSLECTVEGTSNPNLYWYRQAAGRGLQLLFYSVGIGQISSEVPQNLSASRPQDRQFILSSKKLLLSDSGFYLCTWRKTGYSPLHFGNGTRLTVT.

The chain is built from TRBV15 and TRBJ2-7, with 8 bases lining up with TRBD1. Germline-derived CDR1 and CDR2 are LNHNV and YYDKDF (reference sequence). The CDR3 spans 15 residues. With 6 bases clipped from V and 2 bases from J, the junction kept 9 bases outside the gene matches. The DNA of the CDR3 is TGTGCCACCAGAAGGGTTGGGACAGGAACCTACGAGCAGTACTTC. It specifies CATRRVGTGTYEQYF. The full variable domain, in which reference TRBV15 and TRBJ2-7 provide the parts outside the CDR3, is DAMVIQNPRYQVTQFGKPVTLSCSQTLNHNVMYWYQQKSSQAPKLLFHYYDKDFNNEADTPDNFQSRRPNTSFCFLDIRSPGLGDTAMYLCATRRVGTGTYEQYFGPGTRLTVT.

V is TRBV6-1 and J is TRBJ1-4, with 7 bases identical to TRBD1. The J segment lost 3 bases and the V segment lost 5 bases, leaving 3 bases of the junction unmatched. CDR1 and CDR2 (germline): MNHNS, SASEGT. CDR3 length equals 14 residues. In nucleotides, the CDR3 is TGTGCCAGCAGTCCCGGGACAGCTAATGAAAAACTGTTTTTT. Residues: CASSPGTANEKLFF.

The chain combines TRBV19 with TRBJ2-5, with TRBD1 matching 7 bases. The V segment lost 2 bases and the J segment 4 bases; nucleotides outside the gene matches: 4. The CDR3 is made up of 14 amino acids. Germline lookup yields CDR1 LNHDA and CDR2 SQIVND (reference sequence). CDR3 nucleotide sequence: TGTGCCAGTAGTATAACTCCAGGGGGAGAGACCCAGTACTTC. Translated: CASSITPGGETQYF.

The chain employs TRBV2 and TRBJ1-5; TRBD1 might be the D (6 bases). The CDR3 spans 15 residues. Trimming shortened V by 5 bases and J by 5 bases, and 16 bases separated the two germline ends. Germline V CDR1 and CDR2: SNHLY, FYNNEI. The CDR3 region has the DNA TGTGCCAGCAGTCCGACGGGGGGCGTCGATCAGCCCCAGCATTTT. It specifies CASSPTGGVDQPQHF.

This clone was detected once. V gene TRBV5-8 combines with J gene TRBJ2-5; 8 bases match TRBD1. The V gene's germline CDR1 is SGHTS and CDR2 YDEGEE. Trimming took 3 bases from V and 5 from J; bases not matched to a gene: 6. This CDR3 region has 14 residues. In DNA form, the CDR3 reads TGTGCCAGCAGCTCACCCAGGGGGCCGGAGACCCAGTACTTC. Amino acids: CASSSPRGPETQYF.

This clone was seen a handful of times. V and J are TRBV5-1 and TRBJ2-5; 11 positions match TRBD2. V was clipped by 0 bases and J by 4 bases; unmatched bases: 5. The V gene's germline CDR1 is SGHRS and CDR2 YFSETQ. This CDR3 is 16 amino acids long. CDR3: CASSLGLAGKGETQYF. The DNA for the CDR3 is TGCGCCAGCAGCTTGGGACTAGCGGGGAAGGGAGAGACCCAGTACTTC.

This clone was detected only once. The CDR3 is CASSPGRDKNIQYF. CDR3 nucleotides: TGTGCCAGCAGCCCTGGACGGGACAAGAACATTCAGTACTTC. The rearrangement links TRBV7-8 to TRBJ2-4; tentatively, D is TRBD1 (6 bases). V lost 5 bases, J lost 7 bases, and 15 bases lay in between. Per the germline V gene, CDR1 is SGHVS and CDR2 is FQNEAQ. CDR3 size: 14 residues.

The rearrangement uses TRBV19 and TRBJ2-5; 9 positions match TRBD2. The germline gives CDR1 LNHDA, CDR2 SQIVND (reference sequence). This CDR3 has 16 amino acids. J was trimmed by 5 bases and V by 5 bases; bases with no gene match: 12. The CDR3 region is CASSPRGAGGRETQYF. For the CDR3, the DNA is TGTGCCAGTAGTCCTCGAGGAGCGGGGGGCCGCGAGACCCAGTACTTC.

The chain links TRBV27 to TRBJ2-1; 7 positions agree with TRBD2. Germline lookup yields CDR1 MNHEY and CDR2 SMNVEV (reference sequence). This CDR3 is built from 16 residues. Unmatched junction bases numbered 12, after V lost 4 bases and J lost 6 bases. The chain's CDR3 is CASSSYLNGGGNEQFF. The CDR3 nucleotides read TGTGCCAGCAGTTCCTACCTTAATGGGGGGGGCAATGAGCAGTTCTTC.

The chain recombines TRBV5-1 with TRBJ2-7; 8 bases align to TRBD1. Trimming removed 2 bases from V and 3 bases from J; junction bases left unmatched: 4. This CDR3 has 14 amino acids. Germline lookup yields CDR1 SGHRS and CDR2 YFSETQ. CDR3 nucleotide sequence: TGCGCCAGCAGCTTTCTCGGGACAGGCTACGAGCAGTACTTC. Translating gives CASSFLGTGYEQYF.

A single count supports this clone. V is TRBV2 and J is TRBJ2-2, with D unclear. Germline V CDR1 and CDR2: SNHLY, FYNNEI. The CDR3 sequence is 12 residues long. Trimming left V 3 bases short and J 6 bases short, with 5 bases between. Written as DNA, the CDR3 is TGTGCCAGCAGTGATCGATCCGGGGAGCTGTTTTTT. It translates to CASSDRSGELFF.

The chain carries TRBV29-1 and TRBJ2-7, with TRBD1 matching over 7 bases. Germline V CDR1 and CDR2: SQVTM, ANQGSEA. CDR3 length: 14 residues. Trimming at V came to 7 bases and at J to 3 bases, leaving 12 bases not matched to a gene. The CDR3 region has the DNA TGCAGCGCCCTTACCGGGACAGCGAGCTACGAGCAGTACTTC. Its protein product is CSALTGTASYEQYF.

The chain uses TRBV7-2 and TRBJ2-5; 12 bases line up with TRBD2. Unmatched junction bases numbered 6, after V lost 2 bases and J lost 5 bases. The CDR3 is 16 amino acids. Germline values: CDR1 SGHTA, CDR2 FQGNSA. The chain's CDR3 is CASSLSSGGAWETQYF. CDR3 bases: TGTGCCAGCAGCTTATCTAGCGGGGGGGCGTGGGAGACCCAGTACTTC.

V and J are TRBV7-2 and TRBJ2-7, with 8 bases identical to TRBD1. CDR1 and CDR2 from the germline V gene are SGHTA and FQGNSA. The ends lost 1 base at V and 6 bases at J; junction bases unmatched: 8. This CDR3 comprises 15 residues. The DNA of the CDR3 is TGTGCCAGCAGCTTAGAAGGGACAGGCCCGTCCGAGCAGTACTTC. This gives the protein CASSLEGTGPSEQYF.

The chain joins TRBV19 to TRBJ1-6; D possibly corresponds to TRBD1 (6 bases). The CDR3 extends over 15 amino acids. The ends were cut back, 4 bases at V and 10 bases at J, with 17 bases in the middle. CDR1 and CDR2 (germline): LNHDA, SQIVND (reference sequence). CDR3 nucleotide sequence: TGTGCCAGTAGTACCCAAGGGGGGCAATTATCACCCCTCCACTTT. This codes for CASSTQGGQLSPLHF.

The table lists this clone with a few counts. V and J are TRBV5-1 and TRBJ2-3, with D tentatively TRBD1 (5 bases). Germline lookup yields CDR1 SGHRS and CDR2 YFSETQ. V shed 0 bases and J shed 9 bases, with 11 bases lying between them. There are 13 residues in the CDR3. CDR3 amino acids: CASSLDPTGTQYF. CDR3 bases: TGCGCCAGCAGCTTGGACCCAACAGGCACGCAGTATTTT.